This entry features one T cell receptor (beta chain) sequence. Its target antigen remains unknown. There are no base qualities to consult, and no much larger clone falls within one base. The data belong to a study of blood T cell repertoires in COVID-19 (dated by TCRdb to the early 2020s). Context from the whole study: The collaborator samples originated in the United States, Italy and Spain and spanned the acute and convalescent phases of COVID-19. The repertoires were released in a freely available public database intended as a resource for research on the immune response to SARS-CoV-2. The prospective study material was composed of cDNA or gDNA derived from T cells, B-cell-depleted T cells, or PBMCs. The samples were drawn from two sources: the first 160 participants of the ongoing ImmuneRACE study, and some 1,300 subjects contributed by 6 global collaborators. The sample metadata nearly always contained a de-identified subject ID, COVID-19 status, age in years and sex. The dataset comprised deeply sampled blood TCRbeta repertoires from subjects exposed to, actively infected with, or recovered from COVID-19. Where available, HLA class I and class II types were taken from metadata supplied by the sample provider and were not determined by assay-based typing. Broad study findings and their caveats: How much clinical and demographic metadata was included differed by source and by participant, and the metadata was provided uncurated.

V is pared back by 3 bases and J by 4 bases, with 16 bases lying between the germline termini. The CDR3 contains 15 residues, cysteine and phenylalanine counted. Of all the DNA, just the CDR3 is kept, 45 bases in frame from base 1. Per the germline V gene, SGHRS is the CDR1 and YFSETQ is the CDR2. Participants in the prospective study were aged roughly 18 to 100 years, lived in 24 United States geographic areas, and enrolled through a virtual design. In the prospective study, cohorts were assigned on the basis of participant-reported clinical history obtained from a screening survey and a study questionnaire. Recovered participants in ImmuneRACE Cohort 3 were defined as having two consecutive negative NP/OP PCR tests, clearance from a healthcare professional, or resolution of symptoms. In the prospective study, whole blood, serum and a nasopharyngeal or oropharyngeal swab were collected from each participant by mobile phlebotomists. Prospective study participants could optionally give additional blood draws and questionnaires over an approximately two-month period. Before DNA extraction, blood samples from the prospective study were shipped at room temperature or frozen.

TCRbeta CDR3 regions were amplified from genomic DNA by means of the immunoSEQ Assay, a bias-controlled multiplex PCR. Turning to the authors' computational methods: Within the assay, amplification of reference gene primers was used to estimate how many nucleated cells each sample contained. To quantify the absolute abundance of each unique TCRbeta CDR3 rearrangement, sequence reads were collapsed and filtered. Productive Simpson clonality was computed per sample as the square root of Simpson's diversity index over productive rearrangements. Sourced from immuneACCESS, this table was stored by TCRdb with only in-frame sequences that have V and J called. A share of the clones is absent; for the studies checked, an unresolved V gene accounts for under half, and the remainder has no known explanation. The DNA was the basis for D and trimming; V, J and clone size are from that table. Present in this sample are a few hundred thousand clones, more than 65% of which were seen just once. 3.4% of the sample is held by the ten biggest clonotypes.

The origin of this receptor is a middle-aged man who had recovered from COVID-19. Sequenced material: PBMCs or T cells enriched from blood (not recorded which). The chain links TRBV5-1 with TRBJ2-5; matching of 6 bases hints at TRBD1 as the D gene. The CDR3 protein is CASSSPVTGRETQYF. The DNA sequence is TGCGCCAGCAGCTCACCCGTTACAGGGAGAGAGACCCAGTACTTC. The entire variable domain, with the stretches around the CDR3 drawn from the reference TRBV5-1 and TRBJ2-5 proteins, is KAGVTQTPRYLIKTRGQQVTLSCSPISGHRSVSWYQQTPGQGLQFLFEYFSETQRNKGNFPGRFSGRQFSNSRSEMNVSTLELGDSALYLCASSSPVTGRETQYFGPGTRLLVL.